This TCR beta chain came from a study of CD8 T cells in Susac syndrome. An input of about 0.45 to 1 ug of RNA was subjected to reverse transcription using random hexamers. An immunoSEQ multiplex PCR generated amplified TCR beta CDR3 products spanning 54 Vbeta and 13 Jbeta. TCRdb analysed the immunoSEQ multiplex PCR reads with MiXCR anew, one entry per CDR3 protein. The data hold 250,000 to 300,000 distinct CDR3 sequences, with about 85% observed a single time. Sequencing of TCR beta was performed on blood CD8+ and CD4+ T cells. The source is a human donor with multiple sclerosis. Sample: CD8+ T cells from PBMCs.

Here the CDR3 DNA reads TGCAGTGCTAGTGGTAGGGGACGTTGGGAGCAGTACTTC. Translation gives CSASGRGRWEQYF. The chain uses TRBV20-1 and TRBJ2-7; tentatively, D is TRBD1 or TRBD2 (5 bases each). CDR3 length: 13 residues. V was cut by 3 bases and J by 7 bases, with 16 bases left in between. The germline CDR1 and CDR2 sequences are DFQATT and SNEGSKA (reference sequence).